This is a list of T cell receptor beta chains from one sample in a study of CXCR3-negative and CXCR3-positive naive CD8 T cells. Reprocessing the 5' RACE reads, TCRdb reports a single entry for every CDR3 protein and omits DNA. This table holds 40,000 to 55,000 distinct CDR3 sequences. The sequenced sample was naive CXCR3- CD8+ T cells from blood. The receptor source for this set is a human donor in good health. Some clones in this sample may be carry-over from other donors' samples. Both conserved end residues are part of each CDR3.

v_call,j_call,cdr3_aa
TRBV12-3/TRBV12-4,TRBJ2-7,CASSSGTGLYEQYF
TRBV28,TRBJ2-1,CASSLEGTPYNEQFF
TRBV18,TRBJ1-6,CASSPTGSVSPLHF
TRBV4-1,TRBJ1-2,CASSQGFEGYTF
TRBV28,TRBJ2-2,CASRLGGGYTGELFF
TRBV29-1,TRBJ2-1,CSVTGQYNEQFF
TRBV7-2,TRBJ1-1,CASSATGGHTEAFF
TRBV21-1,TRBJ1-2,CASSKPRQGRNGYTF
TRBV6-2/TRBV6-3,TRBJ1-1,CAARGVENTEAFF
TRBV7-6,TRBJ2-2,CASSLGGTGELFF
TRBV28,TRBJ2-1,CASSSTSSPYNEQFF
TRBV29-1,TRBJ2-6,CSVEGLSGANVPTF
TRBV28,TRBJ2-2,CASGNTGELFF
TRBV5-1,TRBJ2-7,CASSLMASYEQYF
TRBV7-9,TRBJ2-1,CASSLLEADEQFF
TRBV3-1,TRBJ1-5,CASSPQEGANLYSNQPQHF
TRBV7-9,TRBJ2-1,CASSSSSGGPRNEQFF
TRBV7-7,TRBJ2-5,CASSLRAGGEGETQYF
TRBV29-1,TRBJ2-3,CSVDDVGLGTDTQYF
TRBV20-1,TRBJ2-7,CSARGGVEYEQYF
TRBV12-3/TRBV12-4,TRBJ2-1,CASSLRSSGSDEQFF
TRBV28,TRBJ2-2,CASSLWSDTGELFF
TRBV28,TRBJ2-7,CASSLNSYEQYF
TRBV5-1,TRBJ2-3,CASNTERVWGTDTQYF
TRBV29-1,TRBJ2-1,CSVEEDGGAYNEQFF
TRBV5-1,TRBJ2-7,CASSFTAGEPYEQYF
TRBV21-1,TRBJ1-4,CASSKHGTGGKNEKLFF
TRBV15,TRBJ2-7,CATEGTHQDEQYF
TRBV20-1,TRBJ2-7,CSARGQRDYEQYF